What follows are 31 T cell receptor beta chains derived from one specimen sequenced in a study of T cell responses to AZD1222 COVID-19 vaccine. Clones were read by immunoSEQ multiplex PCR, and TCRdb kept only the in-frame ones, dropping some. The sample holds over 100,000 clones; 88% are singletons and the top ten take roughly 13%. Sequenced material: peripheral blood, taken on day 0 of MenACWY control vaccination. These receptor sequences come from an adult in good health.

The rearrangement joins TRBV4-1 to TRBJ2-6; D gene uncertain. The V gene's germline CDR1 is MGHRA and CDR2 YSYEKL. This CDR3 is built from 16 residues. V was shortened by 4 bases and J by 0 bases, with 10 bases between the two germline ends. CDR3 DNA sequence: TGCGCCAGCAGCCCCCGTTACGCCTCTGGGGCCAACGTCCTGACTTTC. Translated: CASSPRYASGANVLTF.

The gene calls are TRBV28 and TRBJ2-2; weak D call: TRBD1 (6 bases). The CDR3 totals 15 residues. V dropped 6 bases and J dropped 5 bases, with 16 bases sitting between them. Germline V gives CDR1 MDHEN, CDR2 SYDVKM. CDR3: CASRPGGTKTGELFF. The CDR3 DNA reads TGTGCCAGCAGGCCTGGTGGGACAAAAACCGGGGAGCTGTTTTTT. The whole variable domain, remainder taken from reference TRBV28 and TRBJ2-2, is DVKVTQSSRYLVKRTGEKVFLECVQDMDHENMFWYRQDPGLGLRLIYFSYDVKMKEKGDIPEGYSVSREKKERFSLILESASTNQTSMYLCASRPGGTKTGELFFGEGSRLTVL.

This rearrangement joins TRBV19 to TRBJ1-1; 7 bases fit TRBD1. V dropped 8 bases and J dropped 5; count of bases not matched to a gene: 17. The CDR3 sequence is 16 residues long. The germline CDR1 and CDR2 sequences are LNHDA and SQIVND (reference sequence). The DNA of the CDR3 is TGTGCCAGTTCTGTGACAGGGTTAAGGTTCGTGACTGAAGCTTTCTTT. This gives the protein CASSVTGLRFVTEAFF.

Written as DNA, the CDR3 is TGTGCCAGCAGCTTAGGTCAGGGGGTTGCAGATACGCAGTATTTT. Its translation: CASSLGQGVADTQYF. This chain uses TRBV7-9 with TRBJ2-3; 7 positions match TRBD1. Trimming at V came to 1 base and at J to 4 bases, leaving 5 bases not matched to a gene. Germline lookup yields CDR1 SEHNR and CDR2 FQNEAQ (reference sequence). This CDR3 is 15 amino acids long. The variable domain in full, with the rest retrieved from reference TRBV7-9 and TRBJ2-3, is DTGVSQNPRHKITKRGQNVTFRCDPISEHNRLYWYRQTLGQGPEFLTYFQNEAQLEKSRLLSDRFSAERPKGSFSTLEIQRTEQGDSAMYLCASSLGQGVADTQYFGPGTRLTVL.

A word on this clone: At one boundary the junction diverges from the germline segment, which might be a read error. This chain joins TRBV2 and TRBJ2-3; D gene uncertain. The length of the CDR3 is 13 residues. CDR1 SNHLY and CDR2 FYNNEI come from the germline V gene. The CDR3 coding sequence is TGTGCCAGCAGGGAAGACACCTCCAATACGCAGTATTTT. Translation gives CASREDTSNTQYF.

The chain combines TRBV5-4 with TRBJ2-1; a weak D match, TRBD2 (6 bases). This CDR3 spans 14 amino acids. The V and J ends lost 0 bases and 10 bases respectively, with 14 bases between them. Germline-derived CDR1 and CDR2 are SGHNT and YYREEE (reference sequence). CDR3 amino acids: CASSLDHSGPEQFF. In nucleotides, the CDR3 is TGTGCCAGCAGCTTGGATCATAGCGGCCCGGAGCAGTTCTTC.

To note about this clone: One end of the junction fails to match germline, which may point to a read error. The chain uses TRBV6-6 and TRBJ1-2; D is unclear. Looked up from germline, CDR1 is MNHNY and CDR2 is SVGAGI (reference sequence). The CDR3 covers 13 residues. DNA for the CDR3: TGTGCCAACAGTGAGGTGGCTAACTATGGCTACACCTTC. Its protein product is CANSEVANYGYTF.

The chain carries TRBV5-1 and TRBJ2-3; 7 nucleotides agree with TRBD2. V lost 7 bases to trimming and J lost 5 bases; unmatched junction nucleotides: 10. CDR3 length equals 14 residues. Germline V gene sequence: CDR1 SGHRS, CDR2 YFSETQ. The CDR3, as DNA: TGCGCCAGCCGCGGGGGACTCCTTGAAGATACGCAGTATTTT. Protein: CASRGGLLEDTQYF.

The chain couples TRBV18 to TRBJ1-2, with 9 bases matching TRBD1. CDR1 KGHSH and CDR2 LQKENI come from the germline V gene. The CDR3 loop spans 18 amino acids. Germline trimming cut 4 bases from V and 0 bases from J; bases unmatched to any gene: 12. CDR3: CASSLTAGTGTSNYGYTF. CDR3 coding DNA: TGTGCCAGCTCACTAACAGCCGGGACAGGGACATCTAACTATGGCTACACCTTC.

This clone occurred a few times. The chain carries TRBV7-2 and TRBJ2-1; D might be TRBD2 (6 bases). The V gene lost 5 bases and the J gene lost 2 bases, with 16 bases spanning the gap. Germline lookup yields CDR1 SGHTA and CDR2 FQGNSA. This CDR3 region has 16 residues. The DNA for the CDR3 is TGTGCCAGCAGCCTAAGTCCGGGGGTAGCCTACAATGAGCAGTTCTTC. It codes for CASSLSPGVAYNEQFF.

This chain uses TRBV9 with TRBJ1-2; tentatively, D is TRBD1 (6 bases). Germline CDR1 SGDLS, CDR2 YYNGEE. The length of the CDR3 is 15 residues. V lost 3 bases, J lost 4 bases, and 16 bases lay in between. CDR3 DNA sequence: TGTGCCAGCAGCGCCGATCTCGGGGGCGGCTATGGCTACACCTTC. Its translation is CASSADLGGGYGYTF.

The genes are TRBV4-1 and TRBJ2-7, with D unresolved. Trimming took off 1 base at V and 1 base at J, with 5 bases between the two ends. CDR3 length: 13 amino acids. Germline lookup yields CDR1 MGHRA and CDR2 YSYEKL. CDR3 sequence reads: CASSQVRSYEQYF. The CDR3 DNA reads as TGCGCCAGCAGCCAAGTTCGGTCCTACGAGCAGTACTTC.

J is TRBJ2-1 and V is TRBV5-4, with D possibly matching TRBD1 (5 bases). CDR1 and CDR2 from the germline V gene are SGHNT and YYREEE (reference sequence). CDR3 size: 12 residues. The V end lost 4 bases, the J end lost 14 bases, and 16 bases lay between the germline ends. The CDR3 nucleotides are TGTGCCAGCAGCGCCTTGGGGCCTCTCGAGTTCTTC. Its translation: CASSALGPLEFF.

This chain joins TRBV7-2 and TRBJ2-7, with 13 bases identical to TRBD2. J was trimmed by 4 bases and V by 8 bases; bases with no gene match: 17. Germline values: CDR1 SGHTA, CDR2 FQGNSA. This CDR3 comprises 18 residues. The CDR3 bases are TGTGCCAGCCACCGCGCCGGGACTAGCGGGATTCGTGATTACGAGCAGTACTTC. It encodes CASHRAGTSGIRDYEQYF. The full variable domain, rest sourced from reference TRBV7-2 and TRBJ2-7, is GAGVSQSPSNKVTEKGKDVELRCDPISGHTALYWYRQSLGQGLEFLIYFQGNSAPDKSGLPSDRFSAERTGGSVSTLTIQRTQQEDSAVYLCASHRAGTSGIRDYEQYFGPGTRLTVT.

This chain connects TRBV28 to TRBJ1-3; tentative D call: TRBD1 (6 bases). The CDR3 is 14 amino acids. V dropped 6 bases and J dropped 4 bases, with 13 bases sitting between them. From germline, CDR1 is MDHEN and CDR2 SYDVKM. The CDR3 DNA is TGTGCCAGCAGCCGCGGGACACTCGGAAACACCATATATTTT. Translated: CASSRGTLGNTIYF.

The CDR3 is CASSQRQGTSPLHF. CDR3 coding DNA: TGTGCCAGCAGCCAGAGACAGGGGACTTCACCCCTCCACTTT. The chain is built from TRBV3-1 (or the pseudogene TRBV3-2) and TRBJ1-6, with 8 bases lining up with TRBD1. The CDR3 is made up of 14 amino acids. Germline V gene sequence: CDR1 LGHDT, CDR2 YNNKEL (reference sequence). The V and J ends lost 3 bases and 9 bases, in that order; junction bases with no gene match: 4.

This CDR3 is CASSQDWALASPLHF. The CDR3 region has the DNA TGCGCCAGCAGCCAAGATTGGGCACTGGCTTCACCCCTCCACTTT. The chain is built from TRBV4-1 and TRBJ1-6, with unresolved D. The CDR3 covers 15 residues. Germline lookup yields CDR1 MGHRA and CDR2 YSYEKL. Trimming pared 0 bases from V and 9 bases from J, leaving 12 bases between.

The chain combines TRBV19 with TRBJ1-1; D gene uncertain. The CDR3 spans 15 residues. The germline gives CDR1 LNHDA, CDR2 SQIVND (reference sequence). V was pared by 5 bases and J by 2 bases, with 15 bases between. The CDR3 DNA is TGTGCCAGTAGTCCTTCGTGGGAGTTAAACACTGAAGCTTTCTTT. Translated: CASSPSWELNTEAFF. The full variable domain, with the rest looked up from reference TRBV19 and TRBJ1-1, is DGGITQSPKYLFRKEGQNVTLSCEQNLNHDAMYWYRQDPGQGLRLIYYSQIVNDFQKGDIAEGYSVSREKKESFPLTVTSAQKNPTAFYLCASSPSWELNTEAFFGQGTRLTVV.

The chain uses TRBV6-2 or TRBV6-3 and TRBJ1-6, with D unclear. With 5 bases removed from V and 9 bases from J, the gap between germline ends came to 11 bases. CDR3 length equals 13 residues. Germline V gene sequence: CDR1 MNHEY, CDR2 SVGEGT. CDR3 sequence reads: CASSPVGISPLHF. DNA of the CDR3: TGTGCCAGCAGTCCGGTTGGGATTTCACCCCTCCACTTT.

The chain recombines TRBV18 with TRBJ2-7; either TRBD1 or TRBD2 may fit D (6 bases each). The germline CDR1 and CDR2 sequences are KGHSH and LQKENI. The CDR3 runs to 11 residues. Trimming removed 4 bases from V and 6 bases from J, with 7 bases in between. The CDR3 DNA is TGTGCCAGCTCACAGGGGGGCGAGCAGTACTTC. This encodes CASSQGGEQYF. Based on the CDR3 plus reference TRBV18 and TRBJ2-7, the full variable domain is NAGVMQNPRHLVRRRGQEARLRCSPMKGHSHVYWYRQLPEEGLKFMVYLQKENIIDESGMPKERFSAEFPKEGPSILRIQQVVRGDSAAYFCASSQGGEQYFGPGTRLTVT.

V is TRBV24-1 and J is TRBJ2-7, with 8 bases lining up with TRBD1. V was clipped by 12 bases and J by 7 bases; unmatched bases: 10. Germline V gene lookup returns CDR1 KGHDR and CDR2 SFDVKD. This CDR3 contains 12 residues. Here the CDR3 reads CASGTGQGEQYF. The CDR3 DNA reads TGTGCCTCCGGGACAGGCCAGGGAGAGCAGTACTTC.

The chain links TRBV7-9 to TRBJ2-7; D gene unclear. Trimming left V 1 base short and J 4 bases short, with 11 bases between. Germline V gives CDR1 SEHNR, CDR2 FQNEAQ (reference sequence). This CDR3 comprises 14 residues. Here the CDR3 reads CASSLGGRSYEQYF. As DNA, the CDR3 is TGTGCCAGCAGCTTAGGAGGCCGGAGTTACGAGCAGTACTTC.

This chain joins TRBV9 and TRBJ1-1; the D is unclear. The CDR3 totals 13 residues. Trimming removed 0 bases at V and 5 bases at J, with 8 bases between. Germline CDR1 reads SGDLS; CDR2 reads YYNGEE. The CDR3 region is CASSVVLGTEAFF. CDR3 coding DNA: TGTGCCAGCAGCGTAGTCCTGGGGACTGAAGCTTTCTTT.

This clone has a single count. V is TRBV4-1 and J is TRBJ2-3; D is possibly TRBD2 (5 bases). Trimming left V 0 bases short and J 6 bases short, with 19 bases between. The V gene's germline CDR1 is MGHRA and CDR2 YSYEKL. The CDR3 is 17 residues long. In nucleotides, the CDR3 is TGCGCCAGCAGCCAAGACCCAAGCGGAACCCTAGGGGATACGCAGTATTTT. It yields the protein CASSQDPSGTLGDTQYF.

In DNA, the CDR3 is TGTGCCTGGGGGCTTTCAGCAGGATCCCGTTACAATGAGCAGTTCTTC. This translates into CAWGLSAGSRYNEQFF. The chain is built from TRBV30 and TRBJ2-1; D call uncertain. Trimming removed 5 bases from V and 4 bases from J, with 21 bases in between. Germline V gene lookup returns CDR1 GTSNPN and CDR2 SVGIG (reference sequence). The CDR3 length is 16 residues. Together with reference TRBV30 and TRBJ2-1, the CDR3 gives the full variable domain: SQTIHQWPATLVQPVGSPLSLECTVEGTSNPNLYWYRQAAGRGLQLLFYSVGIGQISSEVPQNLSASRPQDRQFILSSKKLLLSDSGFYLCAWGLSAGSRYNEQFFGPGTRLTVL.

The chain employs TRBV30 and TRBJ1-6; 7 nucleotides match TRBD1. The length of the CDR3 is 13 residues. V shed 3 bases, J shed 8 bases, and the junction held 4 bases outside the gene matches. CDR1 and CDR2 (germline): GTSNPN, SVGIG (reference sequence). CDR3 sequence reads: CAWSRQGYSPLHF. The CDR3 DNA follows: TGTGCCTGGAGCCGACAGGGATATTCACCCCTCCACTTT.

This sequence joins TRBV19 and TRBJ1-2; no definite D call. Germline V lookup: CDR1 LNHDA, CDR2 SQIVND (reference sequence). This CDR3 contains 10 residues. The V and J ends lost 7 bases and 8 bases respectively, with 8 bases between them. CDR3 sequence (DNA): TGTGCCAGTAAGGCGGAAGGCTACACCTTC. Protein sequence: CASKAEGYTF.

On this clone itself: Distinct nucleotide sequences in the sample also encode this CDR3. The J gene is TRBJ2-5, the V gene TRBV5-6; D may be TRBD1 (5 bases). V gave up 0 bases and J gave up 5 bases, with 11 bases separating them. Germline CDR1 and CDR2: SGHDT and YYEEEE. CDR3 length equals 14 residues. CDR3 residues: CASSLGGLQETQYF. Here the CDR3 DNA reads TGTGCCAGCAGCTTGGGGGGCCTCCAGGAGACCCAGTACTTC.

This chain links TRBV24-1 with TRBJ1-1, with 8 positions matching TRBD1. The junction had 10 bases not matched to a gene; V was cut back by 1 base and J by 7 bases. Germline lookup yields CDR1 KGHDR and CDR2 SFDVKD. The CDR3 consists of 16 residues. The CDR3 DNA reads as TGTGCCACCAGTGATTTCGGGCCGACAGGGGACCTTGAAGCTTTCTTT. It translates to CATSDFGPTGDLEAFF.

This clone was counted only a few times. This chain connects TRBV11-2 to TRBJ2-7, with TRBD2 identical over 11 bases. Trimming took 2 bases from V and 6 from J; bases not matched to a gene: 3. CDR3 length: 14 residues. CDR1 SGHAT and CDR2 FQNNGV come from the germline V gene. The CDR3 bases are TGTGCCAGCAGCTTATCTCTAGCGGGAGGCGAGCAGTACTTC. This gives the protein CASSLSLAGGEQYF.

The chain uses TRBV28 and TRBJ1-6; TRBD1 matches 7 bases. Germline values: CDR1 MDHEN, CDR2 SYDVKM. Germline trimming cut 4 bases from V and 13 bases from J; bases unmatched to any gene: 16. This CDR3 contains 16 residues. CDR3 in amino acids: CASSSKRGGSSLPLHF. The CDR3 DNA reads TGTGCCAGCAGTTCTAAGAGAGGGGGCTCCTCGCTTCCCCTCCACTTT. The variable domain in full, completed from reference TRBV28 and TRBJ1-6, reads DVKVTQSSRYLVKRTGEKVFLECVQDMDHENMFWYRQDPGLGLRLIYFSYDVKMKEKGDIPEGYSVSREKKERFSLILESASTNQTSMYLCASSSKRGGSSLPLHFGNGTRLTVT.